Listed here are 17 T cell receptor beta chains from one sample, sequenced in a study of response to subunit inactivated influenza vaccine. TCRdb reprocessed the RT-PCR reads via MiXCR and lists one record per CDR3 protein. The sample has a few hundred thousand distinct CDR3 sequences, 14% seen once; the top ten hold around 10%. The input for sequencing was PBMCs from blood, taken 12 days after vaccination. These receptors were collected from a man over 45 who received an inactivated influenza vaccine.

This clonotype was seen a handful of times. V usage is TRBV3-1 and J usage is TRBJ1-5, with unresolved D. CDR1 is LGHDT, CDR2 YNNKEL, per germline (reference sequence). This CDR3 contains 15 residues. V was shortened by 1 base and J by 2 bases, with 9 bases between the two germline ends. The CDR3, as DNA: TGTGCCAGCAGCCAAGGTTTTTCGGGCAATCAGCCCCAGCATTTT. Protein: CASSQGFSGNQPQHF.

This clonotype has only a few counts. The chain uses TRBV7-2 and TRBJ2-3; D tentatively fits TRBD1 or TRBD2 (5 bases each). The CDR3 runs 15 residues. Trimming took off 5 bases at V and 0 bases at J, with 12 bases between the two ends. CDR1 is SGHTA and CDR2 is FQGNSA in the germline V gene. CDR3 region: CASSAGTPSTDTQYF. As DNA, the CDR3 is TGTGCCAGCAGCGCCGGGACGCCGAGCACAGATACGCAGTATTTT.

This clonotype was picked up many times. The CDR3 nucleotides are TGTGCCAGCAGTGATCATCAGGGGAGAACTGAAGCTTTCTTT. Protein product: CASSDHQGRTEAFF. The chain recombines TRBV6-1 with TRBJ1-1, with D tentatively TRBD1 (6 bases). V lost 3 bases and J lost 5, with 13 bases in between. Germline V gene sequence: CDR1 MNHNS, CDR2 SASEGT. CDR3 size: 14 residues.

This clonotype turned up a few times. The chain joins TRBV20-1 to TRBJ2-1; D remains ambiguous. The V gene lost 6 bases and the J gene lost 8 bases, with 8 bases spanning the gap. Looked up from germline, CDR1 is DFQATT and CDR2 is SNEGSKA (reference sequence). This CDR3 is 10 amino acids long. CDR3 amino acids: CSAGVDEQFF. Written as DNA, the CDR3 is TGCAGTGCGGGTGTTGATGAGCAGTTCTTC.

Regarding this clonotype: A read error is possible here, since a much larger clone lies one base away. The chain has TRBV3-1 and TRBJ2-3, with TRBD2 matching 7 bases. Germline trimming cut 3 bases from V and 2 bases from J; bases unmatched to any gene: 5. The CDR3 is made up of 15 amino acids. Germline V CDR1 and CDR2: LGHDT, YNNKEL (reference sequence). The CDR3 reads CASSQGDYHTDTQYF. The CDR3 coding sequence is TGTGCCAGCAGCCAGGGGGACTACCACACAGATACGCAGTATTTT.

The V and J genes are TRBV29-1 and TRBJ2-3, with D possibly called TRBD1 or TRBD2 (5 bases each). Germline V gene sequence: CDR1 SQVTM, CDR2 ANQGSEA. V lost 7 bases and J 0 bases, leaving 20 bases between the germline ends. This CDR3 spans 16 amino acids. As DNA, the CDR3 is TGCAGCGGGCTTGGGGACCAAACCCATAGCACAGATACGCAGTATTTT. Encoded protein: CSGLGDQTHSTDTQYF.

Comments on this clonotype: This sequence may be a read error, since a much larger clone differs from it by one base. The chain links TRBV6-1 to TRBJ2-1; 13 positions agree with TRBD2. Germline V gene lookup returns CDR1 MNHNS and CDR2 SASEGT. The CDR3 is 16 residues long. CDR3 coding DNA: TGTGACAGCAGACGGACTAGCGGGAGTAGTTACAATGAGCAGTTCTTC. Translating gives CDSRRTSGSSYNEQFF.

CDR3 DNA sequence: TGTGCCAGCAGCTTAGATATAGGGACTTATTACAACACTGAAGCTTTCTTT. It codes for CASSLDIGTYYNTEAFF. V is TRBV7-6 and J is TRBJ1-1, with D tentatively TRBD1 (5 bases). The CDR3 is 17 amino acids. The germline CDR1 and CDR2 sequences are SGHVS and FNYEAQ. Trimming removed 1 base at V and 2 bases at J, with 17 bases between. Full variable domain (outside the CDR3, taken from reference TRBV7-6 and TRBJ1-1): GAGVSQSPRYKVTKRGQDVALRCDPISGHVSLYWYRQALGQGPEFLTYFNYEAQQDKSGLPNDRFSAERPEGSISTLTIQRTEQRDSAMYRCASSLDIGTYYNTEAFFGQGTRLTVV.

In this sample, this clonotype turned up a few times. This chain uses TRBV5-1 with TRBJ1-6; no definite D call. The CDR3 is made up of 15 amino acids. V lost 3 bases to trimming and J lost 0 bases, with 7 bases between them. Germline V gene lookup returns CDR1 SGHRS and CDR2 YFSETQ. The CDR3 loop reads CASSSQSSYNSPLHF. The CDR3 nucleotides read TGCGCCAGCAGCTCCCAAAGCTCCTATAATTCACCCCTCCACTTT. Full variable domain (rest looked up from reference TRBV5-1 and TRBJ1-6): KAGVTQTPRYLIKTRGQQVTLSCSPISGHRSVSWYQQTPGQGLQFLFEYFSETQRNKGNFPGRFSGRQFSNSRSEMNVSTLELGDSALYLCASSSQSSYNSPLHFGNGTRLTVT.

This clonotype was observed a few times. The chain joins TRBV29-1 to TRBJ2-1; D remains unclear. With 3 bases removed from V and 4 bases from J, the gap between germline ends came to 10 bases. The CDR3 runs 13 residues. The germline gives CDR1 SQVTM, CDR2 ANQGSEA. In DNA, the CDR3 is TGCAGCGTTGACCGCGGAACTTACAATGAGCAGTTCTTC. Protein: CSVDRGTYNEQFF.

CDR3 nucleotide sequence: TGCAGTGCTTCGCTCGGTAGCGGGTCCTACAATGAGCAGTTCTTC. Its translation is CSASLGSGSYNEQFF. The V gene is TRBV20-1, the J gene TRBJ2-1; 7 nucleotides align to TRBD2. From germline, CDR1 is DFQATT and CDR2 SNEGSKA (reference sequence). After removal of 5 bases from V and 1 base from J, the junction contained 8 bases not matched to a gene. The CDR3 contains 15 residues.

This sequence joins TRBV7-8 and TRBJ2-5; D ambiguous. Trimming pared 5 bases from V and 1 base from J, leaving 8 bases between. From germline, CDR1 is SGHVS and CDR2 FQNEAQ. The CDR3 has 13 amino acids. CDR3 in DNA: TGTGCCAGCAGCCACAAGATCCAAGAGACCCAGTACTTC. Encoded protein: CASSHKIQETQYF.

As to this clonotype: At one end the junction does not follow the germline gene, possibly because of a read error. J is TRBJ2-1 and V is TRBV11-1; the match to TRBD1 covers 7 bases. Germline V gene lookup returns CDR1 SGHAT and CDR2 FQDESV (reference sequence). The CDR3 totals 18 residues. The CDR3 region has the DNA TGTGCCAGCAGCCCCCCTCCATCGACAGGGAGCTCCTACAGTGAGCAGTTCTTC. It is translated as CASSPPPSTGSSYSEQFF.

In its sample, this clonotype was seen a few times. This chain uses TRBV14 with TRBJ1-5; D remains unclear. Germline V lookup: CDR1 SGHDN, CDR2 FVKESK. V was trimmed by 6 bases and J by 7 bases, leaving 13 bases between them. The CDR3 sequence is 13 residues long. The CDR3 sequence is CASSQSPGQPQHF. The CDR3, as DNA: TGTGCCAGCAGTCAATCACCGGGGCAGCCCCAGCATTTT.

This clonotype was seen more than once but under ten times. This chain links TRBV28 with TRBJ2-1, with D unclear. V lost 3 bases, J lost 0 bases, and 12 bases lay in between. Germline CDR1 is MDHEN and CDR2 is SYDVKM. The CDR3 has 16 amino acids. The CDR3 sequence: CASSFRQQSSYNEQFF. The CDR3 region has the DNA TGTGCCAGCAGTTTTCGGCAGCAGAGCTCCTACAATGAGCAGTTCTTC.

Written as DNA, the CDR3 is TGTGCCAGCAGGACGGGACGGAGCTCCTATAATTCACCCCTCCACTTT. Translated, it gives CASRTGRSSYNSPLHF. The chain couples TRBV2 to TRBJ1-6; D possibly corresponds to TRBD1 (5 bases). V was clipped by 6 bases and J by 0 bases, with 12 bases between them. The germline V gene encodes CDR1 SNHLY and CDR2 FYNNEI. The CDR3 covers 16 residues. Using reference TRBV2 and TRBJ1-6 for the parts outside the CDR3, the full variable domain is EPEVTQTPSHQVTQMGQEVILRCVPISNHLYFYWYRQILGQKVEFLVSFYNNEISEKSEIFDDQFSVERPDGSNFTLKIRSTKLEDSAMYFCASRTGRSSYNSPLHFGNGTRLTVT.

The CDR3 bases are TGTGCCAGCAGCTTAAACAGGAATAGCAGGGGTTTTGAAAAACTGTTTTTT. It codes for CASSLNRNSRGFEKLFF. The chain couples TRBV7-8 to TRBJ1-4, with a weak D call TRBD1 (6 bases). The germline CDR1 and CDR2 sequences are SGHVS and FQNEAQ. The CDR3 contains 17 residues. Trimming cost V 2 bases and J 7 bases, with 20 bases left between them.